What follows is one T cell receptor (beta chain) and its context. The antigen is unknown. The data originate from a study of T cells expressing NK-cell markers. Looked up from germline, CDR1 is SGHAT and CDR2 is FQDESV (reference sequence). The CDR3 consists of 15 residues. cDNA encoding TCR beta was synthesized via 5'RACE template switching incorporating UMIs. TCRdb re-called the 5' RACE reads, yielding one record per CDR3 amino acid sequence without DNA. With hundreds of thousands of distinct CDR3 sequences in the sample, the ten largest clones hold roughly 4.2%. Study-wide results and limits: For a handful of donors, the dominant NKG2C+ clonotypes made up roughly 1.0-7.5% of their CD8+ T cells. The study found these clonotypes also leading the CD3+CD56-NKG2C+ fraction in a few donors.

This sequence originates from a woman between 18 and 69 years old in good health. The specimen was blood T cells: a sorted CD56 or NKG2C T cell subset, CD4+ or CD8+ T cells, or bulk PBMC T cells (not recorded which). The chain couples TRBV11-1 to TRBJ2-2; the D call of TRBD1 rests on TCRdb alone, since no DNA is present to check it. CDR3 in amino acids: CASSTRQENTGELFF.